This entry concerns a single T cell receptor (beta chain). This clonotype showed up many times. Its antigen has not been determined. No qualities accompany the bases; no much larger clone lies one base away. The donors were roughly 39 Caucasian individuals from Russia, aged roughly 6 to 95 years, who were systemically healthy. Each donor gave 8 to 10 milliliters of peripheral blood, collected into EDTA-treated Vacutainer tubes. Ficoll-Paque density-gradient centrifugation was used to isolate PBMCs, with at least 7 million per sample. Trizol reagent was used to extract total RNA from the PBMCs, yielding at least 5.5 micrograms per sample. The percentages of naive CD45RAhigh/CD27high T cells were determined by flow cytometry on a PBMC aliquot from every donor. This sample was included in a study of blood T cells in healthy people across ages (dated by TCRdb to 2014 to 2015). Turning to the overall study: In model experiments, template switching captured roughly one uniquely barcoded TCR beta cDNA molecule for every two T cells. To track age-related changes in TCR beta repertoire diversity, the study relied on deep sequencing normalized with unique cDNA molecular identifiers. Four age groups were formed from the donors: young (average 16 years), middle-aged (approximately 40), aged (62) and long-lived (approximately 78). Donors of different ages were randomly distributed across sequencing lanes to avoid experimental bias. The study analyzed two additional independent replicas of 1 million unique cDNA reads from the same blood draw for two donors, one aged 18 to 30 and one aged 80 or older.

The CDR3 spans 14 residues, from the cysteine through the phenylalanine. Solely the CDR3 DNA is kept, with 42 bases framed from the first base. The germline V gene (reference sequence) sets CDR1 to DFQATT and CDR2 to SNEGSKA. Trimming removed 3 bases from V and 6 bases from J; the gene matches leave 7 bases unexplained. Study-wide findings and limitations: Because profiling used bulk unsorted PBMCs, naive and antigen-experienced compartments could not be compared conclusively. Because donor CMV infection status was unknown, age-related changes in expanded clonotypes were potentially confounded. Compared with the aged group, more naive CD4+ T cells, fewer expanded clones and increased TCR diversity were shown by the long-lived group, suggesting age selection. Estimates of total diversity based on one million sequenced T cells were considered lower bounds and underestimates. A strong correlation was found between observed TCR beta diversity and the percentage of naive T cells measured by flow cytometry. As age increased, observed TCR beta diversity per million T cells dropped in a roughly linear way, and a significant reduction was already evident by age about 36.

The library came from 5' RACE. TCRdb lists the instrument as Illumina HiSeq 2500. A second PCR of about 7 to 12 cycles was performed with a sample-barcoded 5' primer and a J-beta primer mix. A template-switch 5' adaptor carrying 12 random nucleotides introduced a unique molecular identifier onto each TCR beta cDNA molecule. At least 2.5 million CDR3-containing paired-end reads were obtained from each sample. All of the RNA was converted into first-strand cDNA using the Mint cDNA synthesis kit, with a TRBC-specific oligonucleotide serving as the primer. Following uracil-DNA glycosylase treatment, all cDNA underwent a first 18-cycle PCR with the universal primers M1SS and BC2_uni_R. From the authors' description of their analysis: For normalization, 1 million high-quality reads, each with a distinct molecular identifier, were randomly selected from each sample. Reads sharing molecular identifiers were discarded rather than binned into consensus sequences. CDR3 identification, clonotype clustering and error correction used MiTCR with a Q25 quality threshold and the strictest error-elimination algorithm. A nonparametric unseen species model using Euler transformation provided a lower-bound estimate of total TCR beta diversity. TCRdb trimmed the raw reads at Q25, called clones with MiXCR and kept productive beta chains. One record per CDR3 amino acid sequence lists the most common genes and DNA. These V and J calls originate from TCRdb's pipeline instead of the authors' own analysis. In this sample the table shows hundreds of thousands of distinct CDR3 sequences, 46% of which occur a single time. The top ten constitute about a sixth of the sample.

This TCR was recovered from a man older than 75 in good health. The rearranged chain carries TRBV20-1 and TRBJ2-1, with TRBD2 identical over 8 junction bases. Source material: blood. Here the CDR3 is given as CSASPRTSPNEQFF. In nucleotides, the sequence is TGCAGTGCTAGTCCCCGGACTAGCCCCAATGAGCAGTTCTTC.